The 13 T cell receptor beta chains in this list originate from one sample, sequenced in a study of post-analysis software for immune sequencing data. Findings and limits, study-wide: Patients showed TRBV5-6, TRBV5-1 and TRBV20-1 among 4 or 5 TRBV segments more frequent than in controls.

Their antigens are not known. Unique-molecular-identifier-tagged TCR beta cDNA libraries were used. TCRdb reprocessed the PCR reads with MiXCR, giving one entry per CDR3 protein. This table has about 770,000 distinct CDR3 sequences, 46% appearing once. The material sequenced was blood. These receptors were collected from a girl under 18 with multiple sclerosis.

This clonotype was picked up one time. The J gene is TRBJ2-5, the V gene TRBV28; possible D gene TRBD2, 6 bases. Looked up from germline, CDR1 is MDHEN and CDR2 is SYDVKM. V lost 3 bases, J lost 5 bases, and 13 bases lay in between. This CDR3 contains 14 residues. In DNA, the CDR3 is TGTGCCAGCAGTTTCACAGGAGGGAGGGAGACCCAGTACTTC. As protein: CASSFTGGRETQYF.

CDR3 DNA sequence: TGCAGTGCTAGAGATTCACAGGGGGGAAGCGAGCAGTACTTC. It encodes CSARDSQGGSEQYF. The chain is built from TRBV20-1 and TRBJ2-5; 8 bases agree with TRBD1. The tail of the sequence fits TRBJ2-7 better, so the J call may be wrong. This CDR3 has 14 residues. Germline values: CDR1 DFQATT, CDR2 SNEGSKA (reference sequence).

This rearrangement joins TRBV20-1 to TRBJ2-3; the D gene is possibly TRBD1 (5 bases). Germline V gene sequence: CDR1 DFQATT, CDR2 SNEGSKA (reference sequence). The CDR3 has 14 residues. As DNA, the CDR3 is TGCAGAGCCCAGGGCGGTCGTAGGTTAGATACGCAGTATTTT. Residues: CRAQGGRRLDTQYF.

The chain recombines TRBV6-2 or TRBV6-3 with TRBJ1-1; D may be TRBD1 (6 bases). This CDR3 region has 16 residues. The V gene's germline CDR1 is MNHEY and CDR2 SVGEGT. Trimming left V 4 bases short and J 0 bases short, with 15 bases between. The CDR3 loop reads CASSFKVGHLNTEAFF. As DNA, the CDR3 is TGTGCCAGCAGTTTCAAAGTGGGACACCTGAACACTGAAGCTTTCTTT.

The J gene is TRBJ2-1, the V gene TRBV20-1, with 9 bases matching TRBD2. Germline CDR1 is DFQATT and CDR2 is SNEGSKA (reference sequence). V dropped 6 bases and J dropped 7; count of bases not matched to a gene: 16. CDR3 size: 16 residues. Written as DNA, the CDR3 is TGCAGTGCCCCCCGCGGCGGGGGGGCTATTAGGAATGAGCAGTTCTTC. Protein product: CSAPRGGGAIRNEQFF.

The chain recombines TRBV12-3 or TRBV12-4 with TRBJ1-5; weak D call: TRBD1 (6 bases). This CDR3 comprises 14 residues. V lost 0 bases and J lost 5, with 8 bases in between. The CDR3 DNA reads TGTGCCAGCAGTTTAGCGACAGGTTATCAGCCCCAGCATTTT. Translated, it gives CASSLATGYQPQHF.

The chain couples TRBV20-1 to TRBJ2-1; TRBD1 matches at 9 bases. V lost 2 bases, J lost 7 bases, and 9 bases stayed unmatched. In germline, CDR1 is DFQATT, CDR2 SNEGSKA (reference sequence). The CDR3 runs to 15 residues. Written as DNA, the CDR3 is TGCAGTGCTAGAAACCCACAGGGGGCCGGGAATGAGCAGTTCTTC. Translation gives CSARNPQGAGNEQFF.

CDR3: CASSYSSPGELFF. CDR3 DNA sequence: TGTGCCAGCAGTTACTCGAGTCCGGGGGAGCTGTTTTTT. This chain connects TRBV6-5 to TRBJ2-2; D gene unclear. The CDR3 sequence is 13 residues long. Germline assignment: CDR1 MNHEY and CDR2 SVGAGI. Trimming removed 0 bases at V and 8 bases at J, with 7 bases between.

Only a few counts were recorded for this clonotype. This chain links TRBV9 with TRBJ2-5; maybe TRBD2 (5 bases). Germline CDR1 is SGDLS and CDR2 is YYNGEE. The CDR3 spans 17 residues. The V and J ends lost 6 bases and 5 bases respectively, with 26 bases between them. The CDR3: CASIPPTPGSSWETQYF. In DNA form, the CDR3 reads TGTGCCAGCATCCCCCCGACGCCGGGGTCGTCATGGGAGACCCAGTACTTC.

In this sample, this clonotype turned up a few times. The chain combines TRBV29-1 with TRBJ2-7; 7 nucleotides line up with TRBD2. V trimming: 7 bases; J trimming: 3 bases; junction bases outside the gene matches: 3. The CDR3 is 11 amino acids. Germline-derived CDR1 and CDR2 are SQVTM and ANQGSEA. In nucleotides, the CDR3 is TGCAGCGGGACTAGGGGCTACGAGCAGTACTTC. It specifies CSGTRGYEQYF.

The CDR3 DNA reads TGTGCCACCAGTGATCGTGGGACTAGGTTCTTC. Its translation is CATSDRGTRFF. J is TRBJ2-1 and V is TRBV24-1, with 8 bases aligning to TRBD2. V lost 3 bases, J lost 15 bases, and 3 bases stayed unmatched. CDR3 length equals 11 residues. Germline V gives CDR1 KGHDR, CDR2 SFDVKD.

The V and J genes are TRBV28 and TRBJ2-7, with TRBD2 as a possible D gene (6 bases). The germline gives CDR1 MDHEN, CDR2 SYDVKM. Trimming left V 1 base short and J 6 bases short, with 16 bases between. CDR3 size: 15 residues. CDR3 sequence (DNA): TGTGCCAGCAGTTTATTGGGGGTCGGGGGAAGCGAGCAGTACTTC. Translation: CASSLLGVGGSEQYF.

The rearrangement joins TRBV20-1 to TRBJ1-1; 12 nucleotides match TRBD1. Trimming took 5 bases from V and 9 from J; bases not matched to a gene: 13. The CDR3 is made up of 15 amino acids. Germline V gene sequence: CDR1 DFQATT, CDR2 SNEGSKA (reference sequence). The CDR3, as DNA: TGCAGTGCTCCACTCCCGGGACAGGGGGCGATTAAAGCTTTCTTT. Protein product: CSAPLPGQGAIKAFF.